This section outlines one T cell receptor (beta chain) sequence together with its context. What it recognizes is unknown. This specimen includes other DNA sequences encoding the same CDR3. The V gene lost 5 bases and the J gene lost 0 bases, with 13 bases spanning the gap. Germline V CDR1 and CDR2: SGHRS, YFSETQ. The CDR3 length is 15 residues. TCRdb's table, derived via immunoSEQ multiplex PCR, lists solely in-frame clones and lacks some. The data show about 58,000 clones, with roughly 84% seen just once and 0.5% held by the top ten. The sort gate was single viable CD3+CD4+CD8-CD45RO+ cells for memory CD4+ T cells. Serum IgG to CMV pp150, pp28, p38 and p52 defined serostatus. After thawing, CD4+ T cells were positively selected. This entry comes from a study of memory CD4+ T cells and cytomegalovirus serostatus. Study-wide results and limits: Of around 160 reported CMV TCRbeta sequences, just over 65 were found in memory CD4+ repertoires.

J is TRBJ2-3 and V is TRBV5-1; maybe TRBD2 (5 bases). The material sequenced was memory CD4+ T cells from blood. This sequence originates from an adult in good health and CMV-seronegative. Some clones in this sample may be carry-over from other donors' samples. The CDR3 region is CASSPIGGSTDTQYF. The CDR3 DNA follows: TGCGCCAGCAGTCCAATAGGCGGGAGCACAGATACGCAGTATTTT. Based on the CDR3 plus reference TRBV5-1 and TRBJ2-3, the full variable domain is KAGVTQTPRYLIKTRGQQVTLSCSPISGHRSVSWYQQTPGQGLQFLFEYFSETQRNKGNFPGRFSGRQFSNSRSEMNVSTLELGDSALYLCASSPIGGSTDTQYFGPGTRLTVL.